The clone carrying this TCR beta chain appeared a few times. What it binds is unknown. The CDR3 consists of 13 residues. V was trimmed by 6 bases and J by 10 bases, leaving 16 bases between them. This sample is drawn from a study of blood T cells in healthy people across ages. Across the study: About one barcoded beta molecule per two T cells was captured by template switching. Study-level points and caveats: Possibly, changes in expanded clonotypes were confounded because donor CMV status was unknown.

Together with a sample-barcoded 5' primer, a J-beta primer mix was included in a second PCR lasting about 7 to 11 cycles. TCRdb recomputed calls from the 5' RACE reads with MiXCR, one row per CDR3 protein. This table has more than 450,000 distinct CDR3 sequences, around a quarter appearing once. The same specimen was also included in a second study, on T cells of mothers and their children. This second study says: Some 2.8 million TCR beta reads per child versus over 9 million per mother.

The material sequenced was blood. The origin of this receptor is a boy younger than 10 in good health. The genes are TRBV12-3 or TRBV12-4 and TRBJ1-5; D not resolved. DNA of the CDR3: TGTGCCAGCAGCCCAGGACGTATCAACCCCCAGCATTTT. It is translated as CASSPGRINPQHF.